This TCR beta chain is from a study of shared clonotypes between healthy human individuals. Notes on the study in general: Some clonotypes were shared by all four sorted-subset donors, while others were not shared. The non-shared ones had lower generation probabilities than the shared ones. Incomplete sequencing of sorted subsets was indicated by rarefaction despite large depth. A small donor pool kept down the genetic and exposure-history diversity that was represented.

It was CD45RO-negative cells, positively selected for CCR7, that made up naive CD8 cells, with terminally differentiated effector memory CD45RA+ cells excluded. All the donors were Caucasian adults who lived in Nashville, Tennessee. Trimming pared 1 base from V and 8 bases from J, leaving 6 bases between. The CDR3 has 12 amino acids. Germline loops: CDR1 SEHNR, CDR2 FQNEAQ (reference sequence). Assay: immunoSEQ multiplex PCR; the TCRdb copy retains only in-frame clones and omits some. The table shows roughly 2,000,000 clones, with about 94% occurring only once. Regarding this clone: Its cognate antigen is unknown. Other DNA sequences of this sample code for an identical CDR3.

The chain combines TRBV7-9 with TRBJ2-1; no firm D call. What was sequenced was naive CD8+ T cells sorted from blood. The receptor's source is a man aged 18 to 35 in good health. As DNA, the CDR3 is TGTGCCAGCAGCTTAGTGAGTGATGAGCAGTTCTTC. Protein: CASSLVSDEQFF.